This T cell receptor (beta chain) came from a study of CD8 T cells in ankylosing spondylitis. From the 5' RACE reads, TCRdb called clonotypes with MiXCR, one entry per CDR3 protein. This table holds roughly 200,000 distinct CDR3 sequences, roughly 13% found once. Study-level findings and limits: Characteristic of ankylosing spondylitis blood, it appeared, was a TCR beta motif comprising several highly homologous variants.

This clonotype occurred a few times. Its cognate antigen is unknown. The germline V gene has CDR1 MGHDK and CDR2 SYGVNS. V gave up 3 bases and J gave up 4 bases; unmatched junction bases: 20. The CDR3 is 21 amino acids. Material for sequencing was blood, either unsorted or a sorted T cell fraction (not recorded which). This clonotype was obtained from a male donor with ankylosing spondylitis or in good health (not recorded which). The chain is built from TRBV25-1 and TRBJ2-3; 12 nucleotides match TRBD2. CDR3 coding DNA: TGTGCCAGCAGTGATCCCACACCACTAGCGGGGGGTAGGGACCCCCCAGATACGCAGTATTTT. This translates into CASSDPTPLAGGRDPPDTQYF. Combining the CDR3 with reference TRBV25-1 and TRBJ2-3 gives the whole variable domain EADIYQTPRYLVIGTGKKITLECSQTMGHDKMYWYQQDPGMELHLIHYSYGVNSTEKGDLSSESTVSRIRTEHFPLTLESARPSHTSQYLCASSDPTPLAGGRDPPDTQYFGPGTRLTVL.